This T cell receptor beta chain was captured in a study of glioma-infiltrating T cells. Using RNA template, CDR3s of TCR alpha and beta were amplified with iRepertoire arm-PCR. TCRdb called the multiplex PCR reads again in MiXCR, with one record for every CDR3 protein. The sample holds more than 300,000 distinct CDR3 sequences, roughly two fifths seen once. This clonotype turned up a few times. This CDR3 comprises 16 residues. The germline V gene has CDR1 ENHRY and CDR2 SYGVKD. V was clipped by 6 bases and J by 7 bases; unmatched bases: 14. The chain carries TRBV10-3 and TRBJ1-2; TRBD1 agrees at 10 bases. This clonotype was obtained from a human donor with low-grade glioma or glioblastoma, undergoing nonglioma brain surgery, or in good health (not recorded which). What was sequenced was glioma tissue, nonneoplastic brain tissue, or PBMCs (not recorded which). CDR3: CAISSIRDRGNGGYTF. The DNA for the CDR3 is TGTGCCATCAGCTCAATTAGGGACAGGGGTAACGGTGGCTACACCTTC.